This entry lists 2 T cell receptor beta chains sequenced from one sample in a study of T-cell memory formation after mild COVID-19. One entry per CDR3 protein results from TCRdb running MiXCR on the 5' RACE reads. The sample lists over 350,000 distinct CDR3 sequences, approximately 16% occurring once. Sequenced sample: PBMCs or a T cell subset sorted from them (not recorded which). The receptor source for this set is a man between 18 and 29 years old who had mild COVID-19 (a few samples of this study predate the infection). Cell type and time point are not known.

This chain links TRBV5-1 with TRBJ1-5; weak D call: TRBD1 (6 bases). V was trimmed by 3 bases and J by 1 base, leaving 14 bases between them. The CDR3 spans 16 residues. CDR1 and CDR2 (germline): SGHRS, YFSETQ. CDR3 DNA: TGCGCCAGCAGCTCGGTGGCGGGGGCGAGCAATCAGCCCCAGCATTTT. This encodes CASSSVAGASNQPQHF.

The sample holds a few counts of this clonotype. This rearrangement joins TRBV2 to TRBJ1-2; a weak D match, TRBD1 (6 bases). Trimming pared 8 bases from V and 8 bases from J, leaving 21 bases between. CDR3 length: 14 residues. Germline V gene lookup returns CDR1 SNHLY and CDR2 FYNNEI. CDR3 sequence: CASYARGAFFGYTF. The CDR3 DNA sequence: TGTGCCAGCTATGCGCGGGGGGCCTTTTTCGGCTACACCTTC.